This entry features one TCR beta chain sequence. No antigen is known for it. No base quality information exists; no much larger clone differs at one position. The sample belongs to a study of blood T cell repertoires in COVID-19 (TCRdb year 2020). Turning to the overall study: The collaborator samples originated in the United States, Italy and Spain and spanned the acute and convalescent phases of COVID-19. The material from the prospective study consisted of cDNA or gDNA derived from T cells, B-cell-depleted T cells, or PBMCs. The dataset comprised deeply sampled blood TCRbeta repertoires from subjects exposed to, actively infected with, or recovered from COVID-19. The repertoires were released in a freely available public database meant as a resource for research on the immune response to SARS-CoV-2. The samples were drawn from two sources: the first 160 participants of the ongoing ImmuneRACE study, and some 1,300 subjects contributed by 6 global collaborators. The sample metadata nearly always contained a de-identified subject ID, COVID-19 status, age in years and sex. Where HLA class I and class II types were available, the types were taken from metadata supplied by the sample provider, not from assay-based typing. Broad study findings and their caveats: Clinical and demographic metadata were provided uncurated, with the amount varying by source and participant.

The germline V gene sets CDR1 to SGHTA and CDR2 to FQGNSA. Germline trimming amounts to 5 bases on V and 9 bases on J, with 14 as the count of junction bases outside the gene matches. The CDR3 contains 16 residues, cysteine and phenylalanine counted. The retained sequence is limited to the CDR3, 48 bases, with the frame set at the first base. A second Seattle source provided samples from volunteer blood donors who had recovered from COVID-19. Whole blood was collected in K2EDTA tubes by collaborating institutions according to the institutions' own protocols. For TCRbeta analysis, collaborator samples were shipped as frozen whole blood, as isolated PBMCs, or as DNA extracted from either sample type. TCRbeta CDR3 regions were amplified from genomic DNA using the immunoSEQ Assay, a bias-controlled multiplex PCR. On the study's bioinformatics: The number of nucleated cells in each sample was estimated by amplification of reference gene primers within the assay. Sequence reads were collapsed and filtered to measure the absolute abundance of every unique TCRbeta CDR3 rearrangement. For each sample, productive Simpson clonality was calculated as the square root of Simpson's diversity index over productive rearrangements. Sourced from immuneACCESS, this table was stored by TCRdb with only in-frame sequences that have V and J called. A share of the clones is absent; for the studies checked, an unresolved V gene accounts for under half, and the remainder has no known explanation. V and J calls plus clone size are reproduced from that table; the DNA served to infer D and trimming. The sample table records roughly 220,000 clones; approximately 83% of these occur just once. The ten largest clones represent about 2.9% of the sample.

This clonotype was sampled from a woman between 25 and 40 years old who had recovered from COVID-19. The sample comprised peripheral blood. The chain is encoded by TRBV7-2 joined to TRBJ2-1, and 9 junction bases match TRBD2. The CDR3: CASSPNGGRAIGEQFF. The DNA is TGTGCCAGCAGCCCCAACGGCGGGAGGGCCATCGGTGAGCAGTTCTTC.